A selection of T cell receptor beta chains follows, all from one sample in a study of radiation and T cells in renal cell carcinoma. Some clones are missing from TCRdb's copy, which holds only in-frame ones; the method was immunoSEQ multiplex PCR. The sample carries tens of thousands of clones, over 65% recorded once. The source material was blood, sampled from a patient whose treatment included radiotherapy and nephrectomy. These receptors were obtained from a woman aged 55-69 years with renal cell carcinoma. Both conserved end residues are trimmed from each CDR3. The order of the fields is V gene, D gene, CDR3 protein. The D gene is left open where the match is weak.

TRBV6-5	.	ASSLMADEQY
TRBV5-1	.	ASRSGSAYEQY
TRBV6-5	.	ASSYSPGRGQF
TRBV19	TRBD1	GTGGPSNTEAF
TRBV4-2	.	ASSQDLAGQETQY
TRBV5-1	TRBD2	ASSLRSAGYYNEQF
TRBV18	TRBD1	ASSYNRGENTEAF
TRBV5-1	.	ASSLEADRRETQY
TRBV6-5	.	ASRLGTATKGYT
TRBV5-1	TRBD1	ASSVLTGDGYT
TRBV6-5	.	ASTGGAGETQY
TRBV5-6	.	ASSLVGVDNSPLH
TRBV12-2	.	ASRNRTTYEQY
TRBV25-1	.	ASSEFRGVGETQY
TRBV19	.	ASSGSSYNSPLH
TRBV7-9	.	ASSLVSAGPRGYT
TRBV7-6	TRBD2	ASSLGTSLNYEQY
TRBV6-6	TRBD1	ASSETGEGQPQH
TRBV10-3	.	AINTGLNSPLH
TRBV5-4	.	ASSLGMGNSPLH
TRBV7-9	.	ASSFPRENIQY
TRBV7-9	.	ASSLTVNTEAF
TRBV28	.	ASGVEETQY
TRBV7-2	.	ASSLYFTGTNYGYT
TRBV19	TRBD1	ATTLGGRRNTEAF
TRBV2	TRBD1	ASVTAGRQGNTEAF
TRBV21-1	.	ANETGAPFPEQY
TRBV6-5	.	ASSYVDSPYEQY
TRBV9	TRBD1	ASSPGGAYNRYYEQY
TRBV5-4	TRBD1	ASSPRQGQGGYT
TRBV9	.	ASSVLSYNEQF
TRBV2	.	ASNWAMNTEAF
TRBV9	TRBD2	ASSRLAGAHEQY
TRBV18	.	ASSVLTEAF
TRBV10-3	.	ASSPNGRTPLEQY
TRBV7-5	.	ASSLDQETQY
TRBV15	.	ATSSGVSDSPLH
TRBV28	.	ASSPPLTDTQY
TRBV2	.	ASTPWGNGNYGYT
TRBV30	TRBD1	ASRDRLNTEAF
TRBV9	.	ASSVGVSPPDTQY
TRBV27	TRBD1	ASGQGDEQY
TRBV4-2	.	ASSHYDRTGYT
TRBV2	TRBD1	ASSNGTANTGELF
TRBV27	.	ASSLGQTNSPLH
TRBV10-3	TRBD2	AISGTAGVSTDTQY
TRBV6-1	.	ASSDRSSNTGELF
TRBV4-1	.	ASSESPGGANVLT
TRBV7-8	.	ASERGRDTEAF